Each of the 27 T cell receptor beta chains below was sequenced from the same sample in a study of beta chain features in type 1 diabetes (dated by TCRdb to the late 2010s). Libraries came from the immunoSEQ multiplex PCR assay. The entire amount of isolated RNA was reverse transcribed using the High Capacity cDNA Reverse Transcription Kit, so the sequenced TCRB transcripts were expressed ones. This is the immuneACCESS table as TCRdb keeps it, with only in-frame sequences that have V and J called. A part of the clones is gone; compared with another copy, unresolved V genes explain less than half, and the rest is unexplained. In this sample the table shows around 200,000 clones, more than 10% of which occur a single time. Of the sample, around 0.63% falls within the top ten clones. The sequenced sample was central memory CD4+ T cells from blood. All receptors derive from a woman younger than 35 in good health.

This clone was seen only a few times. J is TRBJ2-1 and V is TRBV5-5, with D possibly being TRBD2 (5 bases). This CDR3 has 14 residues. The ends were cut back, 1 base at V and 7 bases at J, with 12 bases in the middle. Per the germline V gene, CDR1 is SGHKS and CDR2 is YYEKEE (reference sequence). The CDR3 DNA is TGTGCCAGCAGCTTGTCCCTAGCCAGGAATGAGCAGTTCTTC. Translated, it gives CASSLSLARNEQFF.

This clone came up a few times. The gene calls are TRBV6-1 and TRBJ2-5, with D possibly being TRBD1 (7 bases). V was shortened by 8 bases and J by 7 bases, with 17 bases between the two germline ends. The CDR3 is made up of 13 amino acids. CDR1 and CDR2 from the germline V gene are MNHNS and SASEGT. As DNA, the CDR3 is TGTGCCAGCGTCCCAGGGGGGCGTGGGACCCAGTACTTC. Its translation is CASVPGGRGTQYF.

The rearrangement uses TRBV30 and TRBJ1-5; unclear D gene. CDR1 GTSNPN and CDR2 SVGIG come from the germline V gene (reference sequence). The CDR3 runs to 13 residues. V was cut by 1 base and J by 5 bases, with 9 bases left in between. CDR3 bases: TGTGCCTGGAGTGCCGCGGGTGATCAGCCCCAGCATTTT. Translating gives CAWSAAGDQPQHF.

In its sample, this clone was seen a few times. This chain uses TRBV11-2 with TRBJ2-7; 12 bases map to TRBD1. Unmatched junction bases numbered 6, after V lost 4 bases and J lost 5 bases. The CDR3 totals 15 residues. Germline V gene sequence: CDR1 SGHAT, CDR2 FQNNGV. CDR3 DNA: TGTGCCAGCAGCTCAATCGGGACAGGGGGCAACGAGCAGTACTTC. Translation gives CASSSIGTGGNEQYF.

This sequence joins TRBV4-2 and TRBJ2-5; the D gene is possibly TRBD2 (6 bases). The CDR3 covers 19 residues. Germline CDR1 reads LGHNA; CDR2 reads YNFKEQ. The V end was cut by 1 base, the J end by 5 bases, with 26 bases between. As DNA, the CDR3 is TGTGCCAGCAGCCAAGGCCCGGTTATGGCGGGGAAAGAAGGGGAGACCCAGTACTTC. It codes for CASSQGPVMAGKEGETQYF.

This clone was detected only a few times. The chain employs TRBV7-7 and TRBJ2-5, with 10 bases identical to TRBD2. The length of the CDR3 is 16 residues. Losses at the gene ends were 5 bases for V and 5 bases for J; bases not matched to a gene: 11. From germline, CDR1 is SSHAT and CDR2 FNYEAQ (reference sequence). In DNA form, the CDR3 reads TGTGCCAGCAGCCCGGGAGCGGGAGGGCCGAAGGAGACCCAGTACTTC. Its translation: CASSPGAGGPKETQYF.

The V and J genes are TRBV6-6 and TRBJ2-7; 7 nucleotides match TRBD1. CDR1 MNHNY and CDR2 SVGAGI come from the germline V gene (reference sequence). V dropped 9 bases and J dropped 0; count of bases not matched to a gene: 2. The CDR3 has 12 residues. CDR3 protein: CASWTGSYEQYF. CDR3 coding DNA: TGTGCCAGTTGGACAGGCTCCTACGAGCAGTACTTC.

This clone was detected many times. The CDR3 loop reads CASSSYRDQPQHF. CDR3 DNA: TGTGCCAGCAGCTCATACAGGGACCAGCCCCAGCATTTT. The chain is built from TRBV5-6 and TRBJ1-5; possibly TRBD1 for D (6 bases). With 3 bases removed from V and 7 bases from J, the gap between germline ends came to 11 bases. The CDR3 spans 13 residues. CDR1 and CDR2 (germline): SGHDT, YYEEEE.

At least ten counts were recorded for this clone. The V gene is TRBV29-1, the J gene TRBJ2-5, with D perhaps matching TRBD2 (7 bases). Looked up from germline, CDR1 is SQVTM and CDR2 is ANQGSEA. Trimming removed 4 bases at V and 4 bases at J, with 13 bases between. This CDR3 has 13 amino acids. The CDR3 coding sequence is TGCAGCGTTGCTGTGGGAGGGGGAGAGACCCAGTACTTC. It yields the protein CSVAVGGGETQYF.

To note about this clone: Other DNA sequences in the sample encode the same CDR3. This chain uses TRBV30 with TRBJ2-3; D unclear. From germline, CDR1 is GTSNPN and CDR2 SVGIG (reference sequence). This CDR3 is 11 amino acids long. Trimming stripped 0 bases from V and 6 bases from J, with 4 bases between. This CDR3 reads CAWSVSDTQYF. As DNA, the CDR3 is TGTGCCTGGAGTGTAAGCGATACGCAGTATTTT.

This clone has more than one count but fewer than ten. The CDR3 DNA follows: TGCGCCAGCAGCTTAAACCGCCTAGCGGGAGGATCCCTGGAGCAGTACTTC. It specifies CASSLNRLAGGSLEQYF. The chain combines TRBV5-1 with TRBJ2-7; 11 nucleotides agree with TRBD2. The CDR3 loop spans 17 amino acids. From germline, CDR1 is SGHRS and CDR2 YFSETQ. V was clipped by 2 bases and J by 7 bases; unmatched bases: 14.

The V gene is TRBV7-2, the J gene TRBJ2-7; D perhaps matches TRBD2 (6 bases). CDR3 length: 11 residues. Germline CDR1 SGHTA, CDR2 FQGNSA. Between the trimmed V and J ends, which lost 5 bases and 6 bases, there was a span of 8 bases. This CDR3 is CASSPGGEQYF. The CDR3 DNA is TGTGCCAGCAGCCCCGGGGGCGAGCAGTACTTC.

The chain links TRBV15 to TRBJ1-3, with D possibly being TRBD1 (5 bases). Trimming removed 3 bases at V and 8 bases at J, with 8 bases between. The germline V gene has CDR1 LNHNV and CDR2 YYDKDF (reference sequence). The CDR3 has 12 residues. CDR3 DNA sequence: TGTGCCACCAGCAGCCAGGGTTACACCATATATTTT. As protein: CATSSQGYTIYF.

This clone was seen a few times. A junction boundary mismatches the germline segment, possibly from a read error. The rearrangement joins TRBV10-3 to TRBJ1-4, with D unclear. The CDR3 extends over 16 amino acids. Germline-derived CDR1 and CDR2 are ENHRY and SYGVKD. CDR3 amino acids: CASSSQLGRSNEKLFF. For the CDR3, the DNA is TGTGCCAGCAGTTCCCAACTAGGTCGATCTAATGAAAAACTGTTTTTT.

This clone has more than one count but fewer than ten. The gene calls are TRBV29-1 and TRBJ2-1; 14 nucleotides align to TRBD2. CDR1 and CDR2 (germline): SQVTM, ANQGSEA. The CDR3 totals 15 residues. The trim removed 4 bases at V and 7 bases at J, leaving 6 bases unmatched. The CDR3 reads CSVAGLAGVGNEQFF. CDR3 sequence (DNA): TGCAGCGTTGCGGGACTAGCGGGAGTCGGAAATGAGCAGTTCTTC.

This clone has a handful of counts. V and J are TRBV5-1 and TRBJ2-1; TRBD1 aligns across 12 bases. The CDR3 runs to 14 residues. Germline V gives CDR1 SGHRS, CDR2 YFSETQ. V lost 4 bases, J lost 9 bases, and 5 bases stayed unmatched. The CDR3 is CASSAGQGAAEQFF. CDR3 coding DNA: TGCGCCAGCAGCGCGGGACAGGGGGCTGCTGAGCAGTTCTTC.

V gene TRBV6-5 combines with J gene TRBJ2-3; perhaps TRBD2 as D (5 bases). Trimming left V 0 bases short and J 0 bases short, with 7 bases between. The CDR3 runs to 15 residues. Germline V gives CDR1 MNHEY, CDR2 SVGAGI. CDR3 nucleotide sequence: TGTGCCAGCAGTTACTCTGCGGGCAGCACAGATACGCAGTATTTT. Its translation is CASSYSAGSTDTQYF.

The CDR3 DNA follows: TGTGCCAGCAGCGCCGCGGAGCCCTCGCAGTTCTTC. This translates into CASSAAEPSQFF. This sequence joins TRBV4-2 and TRBJ2-1; D is unresolved. Trimming removed 5 bases from V and 12 bases from J, with 14 bases in between. Per the germline V gene, CDR1 is LGHNA and CDR2 is YNFKEQ. This CDR3 has 12 residues.

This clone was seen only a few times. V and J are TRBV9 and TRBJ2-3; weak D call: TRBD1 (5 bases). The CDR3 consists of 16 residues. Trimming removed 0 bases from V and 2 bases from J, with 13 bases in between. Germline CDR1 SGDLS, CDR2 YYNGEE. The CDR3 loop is CASSVEGRNLTDTQYF. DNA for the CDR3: TGTGCCAGCAGCGTAGAGGGGCGGAACCTCACAGATACGCAGTATTTT.

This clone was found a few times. DNA for the CDR3: TGCGCCAGCAGCTTGGGGAGCCATAACAGGCTCACTGAAGCTTTCTTT. It specifies CASSLGSHNRLTEAFF. The chain joins TRBV5-1 to TRBJ1-1, with a tentative D call TRBD1 (5 bases). CDR3 length equals 16 residues. Germline lookup yields CDR1 SGHRS and CDR2 YFSETQ. V was trimmed by 0 bases and J by 4 bases, leaving 16 bases between them.

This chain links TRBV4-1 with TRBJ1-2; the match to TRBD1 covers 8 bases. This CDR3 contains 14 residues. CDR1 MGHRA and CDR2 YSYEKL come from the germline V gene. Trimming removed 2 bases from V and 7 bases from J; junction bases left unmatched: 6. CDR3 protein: CASSQPTGGRGYTF. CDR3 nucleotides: TGCGCCAGCAGCCAACCTACAGGGGGACGTGGCTACACCTTC.

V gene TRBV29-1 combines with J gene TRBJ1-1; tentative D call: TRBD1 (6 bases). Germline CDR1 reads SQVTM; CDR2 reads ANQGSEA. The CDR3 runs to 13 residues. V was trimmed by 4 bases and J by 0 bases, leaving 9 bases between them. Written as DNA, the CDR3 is TGCAGCGTTGTAGGACAGTTGAACACTGAAGCTTTCTTT. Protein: CSVVGQLNTEAFF.

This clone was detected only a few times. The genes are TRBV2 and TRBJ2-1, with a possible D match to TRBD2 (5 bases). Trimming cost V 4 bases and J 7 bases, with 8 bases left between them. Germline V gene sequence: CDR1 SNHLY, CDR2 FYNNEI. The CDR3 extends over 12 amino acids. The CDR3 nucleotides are TGTGCCAGCAGTGGTTCGGGGAATGAGCAGTTCTTC. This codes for CASSGSGNEQFF.

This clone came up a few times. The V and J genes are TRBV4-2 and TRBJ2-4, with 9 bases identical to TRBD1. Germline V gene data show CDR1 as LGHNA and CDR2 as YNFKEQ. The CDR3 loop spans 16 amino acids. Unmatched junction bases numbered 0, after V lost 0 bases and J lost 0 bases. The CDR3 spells CASSQEDRGAKNIQYF. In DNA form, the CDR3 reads TGTGCCAGCAGCCAAGAGGACAGGGGAGCCAAAAACATTCAGTACTTC.

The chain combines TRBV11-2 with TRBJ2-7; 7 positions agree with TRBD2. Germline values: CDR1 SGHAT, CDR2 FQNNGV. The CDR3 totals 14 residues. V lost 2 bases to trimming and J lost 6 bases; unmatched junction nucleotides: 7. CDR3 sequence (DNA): TGTGCCAGCAGCTTAACCCTGCGGGGGAGCGAGCAGTACTTC. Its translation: CASSLTLRGSEQYF.

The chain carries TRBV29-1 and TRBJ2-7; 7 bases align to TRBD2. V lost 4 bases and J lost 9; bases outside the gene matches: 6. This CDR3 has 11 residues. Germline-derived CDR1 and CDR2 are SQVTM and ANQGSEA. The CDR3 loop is CSVVGGTPQYF. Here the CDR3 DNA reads TGCAGCGTTGTGGGGGGGACCCCGCAGTACTTC.

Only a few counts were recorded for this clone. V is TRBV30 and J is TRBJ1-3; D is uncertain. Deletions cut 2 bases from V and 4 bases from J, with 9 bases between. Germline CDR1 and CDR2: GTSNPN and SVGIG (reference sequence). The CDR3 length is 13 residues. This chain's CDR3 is CAWSKRLGNTIYF. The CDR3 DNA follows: TGTGCCTGGAGTAAGAGATTGGGAAACACCATATATTTT.